This is a list of T cell receptor beta chains from one sample in a study of shared clonotypes between healthy human individuals. Profiling relied on immunoSEQ multiplex PCR, and the TCRdb table lists in-frame clones only, not all of them. Among 450,000 to 500,000 clones listed, roughly four fifths were seen once. Sequenced input: PBMCs. These receptors all come from a woman in her 40s in good health. Some clones in this sample may be carry-over from other donors' samples. Both conserved end residues are part of each CDR3. A D gene is named only where the DNA matches it firmly. Expanded clones are given a class, and other clones once, few, many or no size at all.

clone_size: -; v_call: TRBV5-1; d_call: TRBD1; j_call: TRBJ2-5; cdr3_aa: CASSPDRGRLGETQYF; cdr3_nt: TGCGCCAGCAGCCCGGACAGGGGGCGGCTAGGGGAGACCCAGTACTTC
clone_size: -; v_call: TRBV5-1; d_call: -; j_call: TRBJ1-2; cdr3_aa: CASSNDSPNYGYTF; cdr3_nt: TGCGCCAGCAGCAACGACAGCCCTAACTATGGCTACACCTTC
clone_size: -; v_call: TRBV28; d_call: TRBD1; j_call: TRBJ2-7; cdr3_aa: CASSSSGTGTNEQYF; cdr3_nt: TGTGCCAGCAGTTCGTCCGGGACAGGGACGAATGAGCAGTACTTC
clone_size: -; v_call: TRBV18; d_call: -; j_call: TRBJ2-1; cdr3_aa: CASHSKGDAYNEQFF; cdr3_nt: TGTGCCAGCCACTCTAAGGGGGACGCCTACAATGAGCAGTTCTTC
clone_size: -; v_call: TRBV5-4; d_call: TRBD2; j_call: TRBJ2-1; cdr3_aa: CASSLPSGNYNEQFF; cdr3_nt: TGTGCCAGCAGCTTGCCTAGCGGGAATTACAATGAGCAGTTCTTC
clone_size: -; v_call: TRBV7-9; d_call: -; j_call: TRBJ2-5; cdr3_aa: CASSLGEGLEETQYF; cdr3_nt: TGTGCCAGCAGCTTAGGAGAGGGACTTGAAGAGACCCAGTACTTC
clone_size: few; v_call: TRBV29-1; d_call: TRBD1; j_call: TRBJ1-2; cdr3_aa: CSVDRDGYTF; cdr3_nt: TGCAGCGTAGACAGGGATGGCTACACCTTC
clone_size: -; v_call: TRBV2; d_call: -; j_call: TRBJ2-3; cdr3_aa: CASSPWGGAGTDTQYF; cdr3_nt: TGTGCCAGCAGCCCTTGGGGGGGGGCTGGCACAGATACGCAGTATTTT
clone_size: -; v_call: TRBV9; d_call: -; j_call: TRBJ2-7; cdr3_aa: CASSVSTGTETLEQYF; cdr3_nt: TGTGCCAGCAGCGTATCCACCGGGACCGAAACCCTTGAGCAGTACTTC
clone_size: once; v_call: TRBV20-1; d_call: -; j_call: TRBJ2-7; cdr3_aa: CSARTGYEQYF; cdr3_nt: TGCAGTGCCCGAACGGGGTACGAGCAGTACTTC
clone_size: -; v_call: TRBV6-4; d_call: TRBD1; j_call: TRBJ1-5; cdr3_aa: CASSESDRGGNQPQHF; cdr3_nt: TGTGCCAGCAGTGAGTCGGACAGGGGGGGCAATCAGCCCCAGCATTTT
clone_size: once; v_call: TRBV4-1; d_call: TRBD1; j_call: TRBJ2-1; cdr3_aa: CASSPGQGAQGAYNEQFF; cdr3_nt: TGCGCCAGCAGCCCGGGACAGGGCGCACAAGGGGCCTACAATGAGCAGTTCTTC
clone_size: -; v_call: TRBV20-1; d_call: -; j_call: TRBJ2-7; cdr3_aa: CSARVAAQYF; cdr3_nt: TGCAGTGCTAGAGTGGCTGCGCAGTACTTC
clone_size: -; v_call: TRBV5-1; d_call: -; j_call: TRBJ2-5; cdr3_aa: CASSFRRSGSGETQYF; cdr3_nt: TGCGCCAGCAGCTTTAGGCGGAGCGGTTCAGGAGAGACCCAGTACTTC
clone_size: -; v_call: TRBV6-6; d_call: -; j_call: TRBJ1-6; cdr3_aa: CASTPQGPINSPLHF; cdr3_nt: TGTGCCAGCACCCCCCAGGGACCGATTAATTCACCCCTCCACTTT
clone_size: -; v_call: TRBV5-1; d_call: TRBD2; j_call: TRBJ2-1; cdr3_aa: CASSLELLAGWNEQFF; cdr3_nt: TGCGCCAGCAGCTTGGAACTCCTAGCGGGATGGAATGAGCAGTTCTTC
clone_size: -; v_call: TRBV19; d_call: -; j_call: TRBJ1-5; cdr3_aa: CASSHGQTAWDQPQHF; cdr3_nt: TGTGCCAGTAGTCATGGACAAACGGCGTGGGATCAGCCCCAGCATTTT
clone_size: -; v_call: TRBV7-7; d_call: TRBD1; j_call: TRBJ2-7; cdr3_aa: CASSVGQGPNEQYF; cdr3_nt: TGTGCCAGCAGCGTGGGACAGGGACCCAACGAGCAGTACTTC
clone_size: -; v_call: TRBV11-3; d_call: -; j_call: TRBJ2-3; cdr3_aa: CASSEGRTDTQYF; cdr3_nt: TGTGCCAGCAGCGAGGGACGCACAGATACGCAGTATTTT
clone_size: -; v_call: TRBV4-3; d_call: -; j_call: TRBJ2-6; cdr3_aa: CASSQVISGANVLTF; cdr3_nt: TGCGCCAGCAGCCAAGTGATCTCTGGGGCCAACGTCCTGACTTTC
clone_size: -; v_call: TRBV14; d_call: -; j_call: TRBJ1-1; cdr3_aa: CASTRALGTEAFF; cdr3_nt: TGTGCCAGCACCAGGGCATTAGGCACTGAAGCTTTCTTT
clone_size: -; v_call: TRBV2; d_call: TRBD1; j_call: TRBJ2-7; cdr3_aa: CASSDMDRASYEQYF; cdr3_nt: TGTGCCAGCAGTGACATGGACAGGGCATCCTACGAGCAGTACTTC
clone_size: -; v_call: TRBV9; d_call: TRBD2; j_call: TRBJ2-1; cdr3_aa: CASSGSGSSYNEQFF; cdr3_nt: TGTGCCAGCAGCGGTAGCGGGAGCTCCTACAATGAGCAGTTCTTC
clone_size: -; v_call: TRBV5-1; d_call: TRBD1; j_call: TRBJ2-7; cdr3_aa: CASRRDRGRPNEQYF; cdr3_nt: TGCGCCAGCAGAAGGGACAGGGGGAGGCCCAACGAGCAGTACTTC
clone_size: -; v_call: TRBV30; d_call: -; j_call: TRBJ1-4; cdr3_aa: CAWSGTATNEKLFF; cdr3_nt: TGTGCCTGGTCCGGGACGGCAACTAATGAAAAACTGTTTTTT
clone_size: few; v_call: TRBV6-6; d_call: TRBD1; j_call: TRBJ1-5; cdr3_aa: CASSLTGGGQPQHF; cdr3_nt: TGTGCCAGCAGTTTGACAGGGGGCGGGCAGCCCCAGCATTTT
clone_size: -; v_call: TRBV30; d_call: TRBD1; j_call: TRBJ1-5; cdr3_aa: CAWTPGAGGGQPQHF; cdr3_nt: TGTGCCTGGACCCCTGGGGCAGGGGGAGGACAGCCCCAGCATTTT
clone_size: -; v_call: TRBV9; d_call: -; j_call: TRBJ1-1; cdr3_aa: CASSVDPGFREVNTEAFF; cdr3_nt: TGTGCCAGCAGCGTAGACCCAGGGTTCAGAGAGGTGAACACTGAAGCTTTCTTT
clone_size: -; v_call: TRBV28; d_call: -; j_call: TRBJ1-5; cdr3_aa: CASSLGLRNYYSNQPQHF; cdr3_nt: TGTGCCAGCAGTTTGGGCCTTAGGAATTACTATAGCAATCAGCCCCAGCATTTT
clone_size: -; v_call: TRBV2; d_call: -; j_call: TRBJ1-2; cdr3_aa: CASSADSNYGYTF; cdr3_nt: TGTGCCAGCAGTGCGGACAGCAACTATGGCTACACCTTC
clone_size: -; v_call: TRBV11-2; d_call: -; j_call: TRBJ2-7; cdr3_aa: CASSYIPPPGQPYEQYF; cdr3_nt: TGTGCCAGCAGCTACATCCCCCCGCCGGGACAACCTTACGAGCAGTACTTC
clone_size: -; v_call: TRBV14; d_call: -; j_call: TRBJ2-5; cdr3_aa: CASSQEPVGETQYF; cdr3_nt: TGTGCCAGCAGCCAAGAACCGGTGGGAGAGACCCAGTACTTC
clone_size: -; v_call: TRBV6-1; d_call: -; j_call: TRBJ2-7; cdr3_aa: CASSEKDYEQYF; cdr3_nt: TGTGCCAGCAGTGAGAAGGACTACGAGCAGTACTTC
clone_size: few; v_call: TRBV29-1; d_call: -; j_call: TRBJ1-2; cdr3_aa: CSVPPGDGYTF; cdr3_nt: TGCAGCGTACCTCCAGGGGACGGCTACACCTTC
clone_size: few; v_call: TRBV5-4; d_call: TRBD2; j_call: TRBJ2-1; cdr3_aa: CASSPGTGRAENEQFF; cdr3_nt: TGTGCCAGCAGCCCGGGGACCGGGAGGGCCGAGAATGAGCAGTTCTTC
clone_size: -; v_call: TRBV29-1; d_call: TRBD2; j_call: TRBJ2-7; cdr3_aa: CSVSRAAGESEQYF; cdr3_nt: TGCAGCGTTTCCAGGGCAGCGGGAGAGAGCGAGCAGTACTTC
clone_size: -; v_call: TRBV7-9; d_call: -; j_call: TRBJ1-1; cdr3_aa: CASSGVNGDTEAFF; cdr3_nt: TGTGCCAGCAGCGGTGTGAACGGGGACACTGAAGCTTTCTTT
clone_size: -; v_call: TRBV15; d_call: -; j_call: TRBJ1-3; cdr3_aa: CATSRVRHSGWDTIYF; cdr3_nt: TGTGCCACCAGCAGAGTCCGACATTCTGGATGGGACACCATATATTTT
clone_size: -; v_call: TRBV5-1; d_call: -; j_call: TRBJ1-5; cdr3_aa: CASSALGAINQPQHF; cdr3_nt: TGCGCCAGCAGCGCCTTAGGGGCAATCAATCAGCCCCAGCATTTT
clone_size: -; v_call: TRBV6-4; d_call: TRBD1; j_call: TRBJ1-2; cdr3_aa: CASTPGQGSYGYTF; cdr3_nt: TGTGCCAGCACCCCCGGACAGGGGAGCTATGGCTACACCTTC
clone_size: many; v_call: TRBV29-1; d_call: TRBD2; j_call: TRBJ2-7; cdr3_aa: CSDLRLAGGPQYF; cdr3_nt: TGCAGCGACTTAAGACTAGCGGGAGGGCCGCAGTACTTC